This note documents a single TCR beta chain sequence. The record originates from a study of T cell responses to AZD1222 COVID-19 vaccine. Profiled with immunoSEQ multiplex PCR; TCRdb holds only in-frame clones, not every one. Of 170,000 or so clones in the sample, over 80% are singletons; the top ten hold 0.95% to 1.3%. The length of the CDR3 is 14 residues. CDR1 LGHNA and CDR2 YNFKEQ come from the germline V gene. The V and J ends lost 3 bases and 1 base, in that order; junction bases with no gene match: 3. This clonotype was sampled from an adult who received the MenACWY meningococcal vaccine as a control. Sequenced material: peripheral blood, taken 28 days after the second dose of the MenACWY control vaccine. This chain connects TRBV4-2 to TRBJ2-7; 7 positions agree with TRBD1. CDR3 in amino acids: CASSHGTASYEQYF. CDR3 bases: TGTGCCAGCAGCCATGGGACAGCTTCCTACGAGCAGTACTTC.